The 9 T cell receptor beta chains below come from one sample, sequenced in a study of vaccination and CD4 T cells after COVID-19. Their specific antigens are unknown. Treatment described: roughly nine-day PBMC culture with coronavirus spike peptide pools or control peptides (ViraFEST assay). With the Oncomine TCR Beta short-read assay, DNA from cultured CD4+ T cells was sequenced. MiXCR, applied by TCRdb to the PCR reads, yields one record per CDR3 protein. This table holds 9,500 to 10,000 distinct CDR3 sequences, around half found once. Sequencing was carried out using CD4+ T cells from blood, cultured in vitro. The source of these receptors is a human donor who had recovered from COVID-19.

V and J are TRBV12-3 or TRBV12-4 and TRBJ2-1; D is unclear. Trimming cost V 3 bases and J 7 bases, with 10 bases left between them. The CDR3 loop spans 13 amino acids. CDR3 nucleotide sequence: TGTGCCAGCAGTTTTTTGTTGGCAAATGAGCAGTTCTTC. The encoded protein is CASSFLLANEQFF.

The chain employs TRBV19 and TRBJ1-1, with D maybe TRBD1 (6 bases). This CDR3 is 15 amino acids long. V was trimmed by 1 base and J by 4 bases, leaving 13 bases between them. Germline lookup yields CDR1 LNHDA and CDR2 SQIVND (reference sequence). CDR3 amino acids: CASSIGAGASTEAFF. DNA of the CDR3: TGTGCCAGTAGTATAGGGGCAGGGGCTAGCACTGAAGCTTTCTTT.

The chain's CDR3 is CASGDREGNTEAFF. CDR3 coding DNA: TGTGCCAGCGGAGACAGGGAAGGAAACACTGAAGCTTTCTTT. The V gene is TRBV7-8, the J gene TRBJ1-1; 7 nucleotides line up with TRBD1. The CDR3 totals 14 residues. J was trimmed by 2 bases and V by 8 bases; bases with no gene match: 8. CDR1 is SGHVS and CDR2 is FQNEAQ in the germline V gene.

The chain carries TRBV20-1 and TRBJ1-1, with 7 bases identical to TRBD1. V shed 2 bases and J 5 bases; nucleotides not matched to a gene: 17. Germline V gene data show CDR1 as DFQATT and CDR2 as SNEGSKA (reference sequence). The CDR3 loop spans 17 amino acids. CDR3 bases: TGCAGTGCTAGAAACCCTTTTCGATTAGGGGGCAATACTGAAGCTTTCTTT. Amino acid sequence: CSARNPFRLGGNTEAFF.

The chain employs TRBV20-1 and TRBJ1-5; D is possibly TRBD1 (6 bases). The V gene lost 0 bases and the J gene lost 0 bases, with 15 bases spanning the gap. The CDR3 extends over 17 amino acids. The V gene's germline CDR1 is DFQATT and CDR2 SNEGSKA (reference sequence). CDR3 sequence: CSARDDSRGLSNQPQHF. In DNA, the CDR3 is TGCAGTGCTAGAGACGACAGCAGGGGTCTTAGCAATCAGCCCCAGCATTTT.

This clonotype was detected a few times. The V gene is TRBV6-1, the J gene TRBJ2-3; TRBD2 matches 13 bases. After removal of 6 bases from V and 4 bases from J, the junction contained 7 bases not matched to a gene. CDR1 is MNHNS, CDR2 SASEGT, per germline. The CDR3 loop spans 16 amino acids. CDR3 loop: CASRETSGRRADTQYF. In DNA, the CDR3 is TGTGCCAGCAGGGAGACTAGCGGGAGGCGAGCAGATACGCAGTATTTT.

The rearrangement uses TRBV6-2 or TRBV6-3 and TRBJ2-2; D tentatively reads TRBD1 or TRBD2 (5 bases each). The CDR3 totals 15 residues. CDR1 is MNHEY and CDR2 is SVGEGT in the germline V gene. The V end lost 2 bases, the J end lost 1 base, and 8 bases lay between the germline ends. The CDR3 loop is CASSYPGRNTGELFF. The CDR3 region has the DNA TGTGCCAGCAGTTACCCAGGGAGGAACACCGGGGAGCTGTTTTTT.

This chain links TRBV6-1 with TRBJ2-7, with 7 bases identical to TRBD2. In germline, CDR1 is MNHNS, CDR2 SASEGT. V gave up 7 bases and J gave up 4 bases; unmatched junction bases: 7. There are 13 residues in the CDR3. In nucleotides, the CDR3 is TGTGCCAGCACGCGCGGGAGATCATACGAGCAGTACTTC. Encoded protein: CASTRGRSYEQYF.

As DNA, the CDR3 is TGTGCCAGCAGACCGGGAGCGAACACTGAAGCTTTCTTT. Its translation is CASRPGANTEAFF. This sequence joins TRBV7-8 and TRBJ1-1; D unclear. Trimming removed 6 bases at V and 1 base at J, with 9 bases between. The germline V gene has CDR1 SGHVS and CDR2 FQNEAQ. The CDR3 has 13 residues.